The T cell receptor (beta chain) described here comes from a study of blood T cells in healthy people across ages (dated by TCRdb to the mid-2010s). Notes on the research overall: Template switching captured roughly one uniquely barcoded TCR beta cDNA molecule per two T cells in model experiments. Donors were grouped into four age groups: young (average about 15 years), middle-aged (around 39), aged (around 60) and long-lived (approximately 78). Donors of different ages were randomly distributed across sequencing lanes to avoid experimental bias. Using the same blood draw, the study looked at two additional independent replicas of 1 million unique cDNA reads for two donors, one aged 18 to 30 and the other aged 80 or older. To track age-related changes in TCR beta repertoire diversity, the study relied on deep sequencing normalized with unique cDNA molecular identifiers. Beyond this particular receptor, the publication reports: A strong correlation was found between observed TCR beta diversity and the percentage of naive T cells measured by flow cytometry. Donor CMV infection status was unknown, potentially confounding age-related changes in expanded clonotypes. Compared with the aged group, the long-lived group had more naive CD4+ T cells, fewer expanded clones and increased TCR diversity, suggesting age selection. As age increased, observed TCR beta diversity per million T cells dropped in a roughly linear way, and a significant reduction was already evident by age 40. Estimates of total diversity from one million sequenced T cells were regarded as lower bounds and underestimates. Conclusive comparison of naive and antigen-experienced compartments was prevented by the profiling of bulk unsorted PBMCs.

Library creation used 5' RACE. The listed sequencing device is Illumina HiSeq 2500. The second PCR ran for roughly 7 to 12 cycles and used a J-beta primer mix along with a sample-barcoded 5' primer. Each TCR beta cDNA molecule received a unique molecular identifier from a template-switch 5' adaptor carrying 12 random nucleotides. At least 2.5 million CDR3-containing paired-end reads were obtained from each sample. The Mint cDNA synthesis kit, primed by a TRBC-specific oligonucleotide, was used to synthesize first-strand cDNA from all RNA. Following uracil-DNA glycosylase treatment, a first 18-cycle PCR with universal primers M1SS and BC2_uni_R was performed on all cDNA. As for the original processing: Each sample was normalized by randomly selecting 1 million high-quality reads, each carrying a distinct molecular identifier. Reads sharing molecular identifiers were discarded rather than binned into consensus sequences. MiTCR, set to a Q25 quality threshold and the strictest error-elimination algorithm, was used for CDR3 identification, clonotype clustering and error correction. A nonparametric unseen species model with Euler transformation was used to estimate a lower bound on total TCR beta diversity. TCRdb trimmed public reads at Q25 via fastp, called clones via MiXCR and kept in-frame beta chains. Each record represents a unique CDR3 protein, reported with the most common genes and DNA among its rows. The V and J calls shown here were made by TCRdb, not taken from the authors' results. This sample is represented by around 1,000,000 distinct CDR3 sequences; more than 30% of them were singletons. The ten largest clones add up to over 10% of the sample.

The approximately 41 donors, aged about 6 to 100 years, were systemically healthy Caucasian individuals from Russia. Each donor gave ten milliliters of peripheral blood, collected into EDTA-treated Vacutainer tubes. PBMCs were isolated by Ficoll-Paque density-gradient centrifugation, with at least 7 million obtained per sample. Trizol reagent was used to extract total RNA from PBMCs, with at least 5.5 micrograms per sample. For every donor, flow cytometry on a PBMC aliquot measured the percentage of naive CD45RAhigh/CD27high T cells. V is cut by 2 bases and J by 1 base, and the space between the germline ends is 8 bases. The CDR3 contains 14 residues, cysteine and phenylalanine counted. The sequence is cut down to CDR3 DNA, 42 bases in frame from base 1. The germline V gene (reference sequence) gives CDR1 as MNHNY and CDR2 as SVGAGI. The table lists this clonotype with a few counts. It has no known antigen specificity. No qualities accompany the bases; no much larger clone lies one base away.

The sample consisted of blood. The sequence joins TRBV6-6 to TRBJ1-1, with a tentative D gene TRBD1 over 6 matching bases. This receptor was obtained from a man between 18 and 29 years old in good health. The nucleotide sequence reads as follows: TGTGCCAGCAGTTACGGACAGCAGAACACTGAAGCTTTCTTT. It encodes CASSYGQQNTEAFF.